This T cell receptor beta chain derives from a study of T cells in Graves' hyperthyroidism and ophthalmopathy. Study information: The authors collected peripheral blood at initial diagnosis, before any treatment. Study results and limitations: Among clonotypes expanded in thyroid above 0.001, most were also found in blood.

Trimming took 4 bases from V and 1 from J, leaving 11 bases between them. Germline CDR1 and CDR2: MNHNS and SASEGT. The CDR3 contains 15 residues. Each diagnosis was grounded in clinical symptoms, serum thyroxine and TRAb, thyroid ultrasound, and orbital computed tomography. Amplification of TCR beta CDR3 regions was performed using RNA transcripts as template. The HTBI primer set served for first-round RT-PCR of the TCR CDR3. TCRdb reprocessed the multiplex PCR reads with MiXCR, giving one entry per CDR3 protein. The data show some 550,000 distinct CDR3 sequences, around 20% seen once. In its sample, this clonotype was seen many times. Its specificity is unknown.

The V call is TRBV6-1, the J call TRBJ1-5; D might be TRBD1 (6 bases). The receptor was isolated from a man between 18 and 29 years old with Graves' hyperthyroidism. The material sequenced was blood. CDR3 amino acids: CASSVIGGSNQPQHF. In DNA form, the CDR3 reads TGTGCCAGCAGTGTGATAGGGGGAAGCAATCAGCCCCAGCATTTT.